The clone carrying this T cell receptor (beta chain) came up many times. This sample stems from a study of regulatory T cells in long-lasting Graves disease. Time point specified: newly diagnosed GD, antithyroid drugs for less than 3 months. PBMCs were the source of the RNA used for TCR sequencing. Sequencing libraries for TCR beta were prepared with iRepertoire HTBI primers and Arm-PCR of CDR3 regions. One entry per CDR3 protein, called by TCRdb with MiXCR from the multiplex PCR reads. The table records 550,000 to 600,000 distinct CDR3 sequences, roughly a sixth of them present only once. V lost 5 bases and J lost 2; bases outside the gene matches: 8. The CDR3 spans 15 residues. Germline CDR1 and CDR2: LGHNT and FRNRAP. These data also featured in a second study, about T cells in Graves' hyperthyroidism and ophthalmopathy. That report notes: The study used the HTBI primer set for a first-round RT-PCR of the TCR CDR3.

Sample: peripheral blood mononuclear cells (PBMCs), taken at new diagnosis, from a patient treated with antithyroid drugs. The chain employs TRBV12-5 and TRBJ1-1; TRBD1 matches at 7 bases. The TCR sequence derives from a man aged 18 to 30 with Graves disease. CDR3 protein: CASGLHRDSNTEAFF. The DNA for the CDR3 is TGTGCTAGTGGTCTTCACCGGGACAGTAACACTGAAGCTTTCTTT.